This T cell receptor (beta chain) was sequenced for a study of blood T cells in healthy people across ages. Study details: There was about one barcoded beta molecule captured by template switching per two T cells.

Then a second PCR, running about 6 to 12 cycles, was carried out with a sample-barcoded 5' primer and a J-beta primer mix. In TCRdb, the 5' RACE reads were re-called with MiXCR into one record per CDR3 protein. Here the sample spans approximately 830,000 distinct CDR3 sequences, 62% being singletons. Germline V lookup: CDR1 MNHEY, CDR2 SVGEGT. Between the trimmed V and J ends, which lost 8 bases and 1 base, there was a span of 20 bases. This CDR3 is built from 16 residues. This clonotype occurred a few times. The specimen was blood. The chain joins TRBV6-2 or TRBV6-3 to TRBJ1-2; D is unresolved. The clonotype originates from a man between 25 and 39 years old in good health. The DNA of the CDR3 is TGTGCCAGCGCACCCGTTGGCGGGATCAATAACTATGGCTACACCTTC. Translated, it gives CASAPVGGINNYGYTF.